This TCR beta chain was sequenced for a study of CXCR3-negative and CXCR3-positive naive CD8 T cells. CDR3 length: 14 residues. Per germline, CDR1 MDHEN and CDR2 SYDVKM. The TRB libraries of cDNA were built by UMI-labeled 5' RACE. With the 5' RACE reads reprocessed, TCRdb shows one record per CDR3 protein and no DNA. The data show 100,000 to 150,000 distinct CDR3 sequences, and the top ten clones hold about 0.37%. Study-level results: CXCR3-positive naive cells had TRB CDR3s that were more hydrophobic than CXCR3-negative naive cells had.

On this clonotype: As yet, its antigen is unknown.

A CD45RO-CCR7+CD27+CD95- phenotype identified naive CD8+ T cells. The V and J genes are TRBV28 and TRBJ1-1; the D call of TRBD1 rests on TCRdb alone, since no DNA is present to check it. The sequence derives from a human donor in good health. Some clones in this sample may be carry-over from other donors' samples. The sequencing sample was made of naive CXCR3+ CD8+ T cells from blood. Noted subset: CD45RO-CCR7+CD27+CD95- naive CD8+ T cells expressing CXCR3 (TNR3+). The CDR3 spells CASSQTRDRVTAFF.